This T cell receptor (beta chain) is from a study of blood T cell repertoires in COVID-19. Across the whole study: Material from acute and convalescent COVID-19 was sourced from the United States, Italy and Spain. The cDNA or gDNA used as material had been derived from T cells, B-cell-depleted T cells, or PBMCs.

This CDR3 region has 14 residues. Germline loops: CDR1 MNHEY, CDR2 SVGAGI. Trimming removed 8 bases from V and 2 bases from J; junction bases left unmatched: 7. The authors' processing: Estimation of nucleated cell counts relied on the amplification of reference gene primers. Only in-frame clones appear in the TCRdb table, and some are missing; sequencing was by immunoSEQ multiplex PCR. V, J and clone size were drawn from that table, and D and trimming were deduced from the DNA. Here the sample spans 200,000 to 250,000 clones, 86% being singletons. The clonotype was recovered from a man between 60 and 70 years old with acute or convalescent COVID-19. The chain uses TRBV6-5 and TRBJ2-5, with TRBD1 matching 8 bases. Sequencing input: peripheral blood. The chain's CDR3 is CASGGNRGQETQYF. CDR3 coding DNA: TGTGCCAGCGGGGGCAACAGGGGGCAAGAGACCCAGTACTTC.